This paragraph reports one T cell receptor beta chain. This sample is drawn from a study of control samples from healthy donors and cancer patients. V lost 5 bases, J lost 4 bases, and 2 bases stayed unmatched. From germline, CDR1 is SGHVS and CDR2 FNYEAQ. This CDR3 is 15 amino acids long. Using immunoSEQ multiplex PCR, the repertoire was profiled, and TCRdb retains in-frame clones only, with some absent. The data contain 90,000 to 100,000 clones, approximately 88% of them singletons. The source is a man aged 65 to 85 with lung cancer. The sample comprised PBMCs. The chain has TRBV7-6 and TRBJ2-1, with TRBD2 matching over 13 bases. CDR3 sequence: CASSRTSGGYNEQFF. The CDR3 nucleotides read TGTGCCAGCAGCCGGACTAGCGGGGGATACAATGAGCAGTTCTTC.